This is a list of T cell receptor beta chains from one sample in a study of blood T cell repertoires in COVID-19. The repertoire was sequenced with immunoSEQ multiplex PCR; TCRdb's copy has only in-frame clones and lacks some. Of about 350,000 clones listed, roughly 86% are singletons. Sequencing was done on a sample of peripheral blood. The receptors come from a woman in her 70s with COVID-19, enrolled during active disease. Both conserved end residues are part of each CDR3. A D gene is named only where the DNA matches it firmly. Size tells how often a clone was seen (once, few, many) or the class of an expanded clone, and some rows leave it out.

v_gene	abundance	d_gene	j_gene	CDR3aa	CDR3nt
TRBV9	-	TRBD1	TRBJ2-5	CASSVAGAGGETQYF	TGTGCCAGCAGCGTAGCTGGGGCAGGGGGAGAGACCCAGTACTTC
TRBV13	-	TRBD1	TRBJ2-3	CASSSNGRGPLDTQYF	TGTGCCAGCAGCTCGAACGGCAGGGGGCCACTCGATACGCAGTATTTT
TRBV4-3	-	TRBD2	TRBJ2-2	CASSQDPHIAGGPTGELFF	TGCGCCAGCAGCCAAGACCCCCATATAGCGGGGGGGCCCACCGGGGAGCTGTTTTTT
TRBV6-5	once	-	TRBJ1-1	CASSYRGRGNTEAFF	TGTGCCAGCAGTTACCGTGGCAGGGGGAACACTGAAGCTTTCTTT
TRBV30	-	TRBD1	TRBJ2-2	CAWSAPMGDRGSSRELFF	TGTGCCTGGAGTGCCCCGATGGGGGACAGGGGGTCATCCCGGGAGCTGTTTTTT
TRBV6-5	-	-	TRBJ1-4	CASSYSELGEKLFF	TGTGCCAGCAGTTATTCGGAGTTGGGTGAAAAACTGTTTTTT
TRBV5-1	once	-	TRBJ2-1	CASSSEWTGISYNEQFF	TGCGCCAGCAGCTCCGAGTGGACGGGGATTTCCTACAATGAGCAGTTCTTC
TRBV20-1	once	-	TRBJ1-1	CSASISRTEAFF	TGCAGTGCTAGTATATCCCGTACTGAAGCTTTCTTT
TRBV6-1	once	TRBD2	TRBJ2-5	CASSEGPGLAEETQYF	TGTGCCAGCAGTGAAGGACCGGGACTAGCAGAAGAGACCCAGTACTTC
TRBV29-1	-	-	TRBJ1-2	CSVGPATRGRVRDGYTF	TGCAGCGTTGGCCCCGCAACCAGGGGAAGAGTAAGGGATGGCTACACCTTC
TRBV6-5	-	-	TRBJ2-4	CASSPAGNIQYF	TGTGCCAGCAGTCCCGCCGGGAACATTCAGTACTTC
TRBV4-1	-	TRBD1	TRBJ2-1	CASSRAGTGNNEQFF	TGCGCCAGCAGCCGTGCCGGGACAGGGAACAATGAGCAGTTCTTC
TRBV14	-	-	TRBJ1-1	CASSQGSYTEAFF	TGTGCCAGCAGCCAAGGCAGTTACACTGAAGCTTTCTTT
TRBV19	-	TRBD1	TRBJ2-2	CASSFRGRESGELFF	TGTGCCAGTAGTTTCAGGGGGCGAGAGTCCGGGGAGCTGTTTTTT
TRBV30	-	TRBD1	TRBJ2-2	CAWRVDRAPNTGELFF	TGTGCCTGGAGGGTCGACAGGGCACCGAACACCGGGGAGCTGTTTTTT
TRBV19	-	-	TRBJ1-2	CASSIGLQANYGYTF	TGTGCCAGTAGTATAGGGCTACAGGCCAACTATGGCTACACCTTC
TRBV30	-	TRBD1	TRBJ1-2	CAWTRPPDRDPNYGYTF	TGTGCCTGGACCCGACCCCCCGACAGGGACCCTAACTATGGCTACACCTTC
TRBV11-2	-	-	TRBJ1-1	CASSLTSMNTEAFF	TGTGCCAGCAGCTTGACAAGCATGAACACTGAAGCTTTCTTT
TRBV18	-	TRBD1	TRBJ1-2	CASSPGTGYGYTF	TGTGCCAGCTCACCGGGGACAGGCTATGGCTACACCTTC
TRBV28	once	TRBD2	TRBJ2-5	CASSLGGGTETQYF	TGTGCCAGCAGTTTAGGCGGGGGTACAGAGACCCAGTACTTC
TRBV27	-	-	TRBJ1-6	CASRITGKNSPLHF	TGTGCCAGCCGTATCACAGGGAAGAATTCACCCCTCCACTTT
TRBV3-1/TRBV3-2	-	-	TRBJ1-6	CASSQVSGSPLHF	TGTGCCAGCAGCCAAGTTTCGGGTTCACCCCTCCACTTT
TRBV21-1	-	-	TRBJ1-2	CASSNPRDRAHGYTF	TGTGCCAGCAGCAATCCCCGGGACAGGGCCCATGGCTACACCTTC
TRBV19	-	TRBD2	TRBJ2-3	CASSGLAGDTDTQYF	TGTGCCAGTAGTGGATTAGCGGGAGACACAGATACGCAGTATTTT
TRBV29-1	-	TRBD1	TRBJ1-1	CSVEDLPGGAPEAFF	TGCAGCGTTGAAGATCTGCCAGGGGGTGCCCCTGAAGCTTTCTTT
TRBV7-2	-	-	TRBJ1-1	CASSLVVNGEAFF	TGTGCCAGCAGCTTAGTAGTCAACGGTGAAGCTTTCTTT
TRBV27	-	-	TRBJ1-2	CASSPQANYGYTF	TGTGCCAGCAGTCCCCAGGCTAACTATGGCTACACCTTC
TRBV12-3/TRBV12-4	-	-	TRBJ2-7	CASSLGEPEYF	TGTGCCAGCAGTTTAGGGGAGCCGGAGTACTTC
TRBV7-2	-	TRBD2	TRBJ2-1	CASSLELAGGREQFF	TGTGCCAGCAGCTTAGAGCTAGCGGGGGGGCGCGAGCAGTTCTTC
TRBV25-1	-	-	TRBJ2-6	CASNQGGDVLTF	TGTGCCAGCAATCAGGGGGGTGACGTCCTGACTTTC
TRBV28	-	-	TRBJ2-7	CASTPRGYSYEQYF	TGTGCCAGCACCCCGAGGGGGTACTCCTACGAGCAGTACTTC
TRBV10-1	-	TRBD2	TRBJ2-1	CASSETGLAAEFF	TGCGCCAGCAGTGAGACGGGACTAGCGGCCGAGTTCTTC
TRBV7-2	-	-	TRBJ2-1	CASSPQGTHEQFF	TGTGCCAGCAGCCCCCAGGGGACCCATGAGCAGTTCTTC
TRBV7-9	-	TRBD2	TRBJ2-3	CASSLGLGTSGDTQYF	TGTGCCAGCAGCTTAGGATTGGGGACTAGCGGTGATACGCAGTATTTT
TRBV18	-	-	TRBJ1-6	CASSDGGNSPLHF	TGTGCCAGCTCAGACGGCGGGAATTCACCCCTCCACTTT
TRBV9	-	TRBD1	TRBJ1-1	CASSQDRGRAFF	TGTGCCAGCAGCCAGGACAGGGGAAGAGCTTTCTTT
TRBV27	-	TRBD1	TRBJ2-3	CASSRYRTGGRTDTQYF	TGTGCCAGCAGCCGTTATCGGACAGGGGGCCGCACAGATACGCAGTATTTT
TRBV5-5	-	-	TRBJ1-1	CASSTQGNTEAFF	TGTGCCAGCAGCACCCAGGGGAACACTGAAGCTTTCTTT
TRBV2	-	-	TRBJ2-7	CASNNRVEQYF	TGTGCCAGCAATAACAGGGTCGAGCAGTACTTC
TRBV7-7	-	-	TRBJ2-7	CASSLAEGGAYSYEQYF	TGTGCCAGCAGCTTAGCGGAGGGGGGGGCTTACTCCTACGAGCAGTACTTC
TRBV2	-	TRBD1	TRBJ1-2	CASMDRGRDYGYTF	TGTGCCAGCATGGACAGGGGGCGGGACTATGGCTACACCTTC
TRBV20-1	-	TRBD1	TRBJ1-5	CSASGDRGQPQHF	TGCAGTGCTAGTGGAGACAGGGGCCAGCCCCAGCATTTT
TRBV21-1	-	-	TRBJ2-1	CASSKEGTSGTYNEQFF	TGTGCCAGCAGCAAAGAAGGGACTAGCGGTACCTACAATGAGCAGTTCTTC
TRBV5-1	-	TRBD2	TRBJ2-3	CASSLAGLAGGTDTQYF	TGCGCCAGCAGCTTGGCGGGACTAGCGGGGGGCACAGATACGCAGTATTTT
TRBV15	-	-	TRBJ1-5	CATSSGLYNQPQHF	TGTGCCACCAGCAGCGGACTTTACAATCAGCCCCAGCATTTT
TRBV5-8	few	-	TRBJ1-2	CASSPRVGQGHGYTF	TGTGCCAGCAGCCCCCGGGTGGGACAAGGTCATGGCTACACCTTC
TRBV5-1	-	-	TRBJ2-7	CASSAGAVGEQYF	TGCGCCAGCAGCGCAGGGGCCGTTGGCGAGCAGTACTTC
TRBV7-8	-	-	TRBJ2-4	CASSPLTAEALAKNIQYF	TGTGCCAGCAGCCCCCTGACCGCGGAGGCACTAGCCAAAAACATTCAGTACTTC
TRBV3-1/TRBV3-2	once	-	TRBJ2-5	CASRVRGAETQYF	TGTGCCAGCAGAGTCCGGGGGGCGGAGACCCAGTACTTC
TRBV6-2/TRBV6-3	-	-	TRBJ2-2	CASSYRGGELFF	TGTGCCAGCAGTTATAGGGGCGGGGAGCTGTTTTTT
TRBV19	-	TRBD1	TRBJ1-2	CASTPGTGGFGYTF	TGTGCCAGTACACCCGGGACAGGGGGCTTTGGCTACACCTTC